This T cell receptor (beta chain) was sequenced during a study of a mutant IDH1 vaccine in newly diagnosed glioma. Study overall: Patients got their first vaccination 4-6 weeks after radiotherapy alone, or with temozolomide cycles. Sex distribution of treated patients was around 62% male and around 40% female; mean age was around 40 years. Previous treatment comprised radiotherapy, temozolomide, or both, mostly both.

Described time point: week 11, during vaccination. What each vaccine dose contained was 300 ug of mutant IDH1 20-mer peptide, accompanied by topical imiquimod. Each tumor in the donors was a new WHO grade 3 or 4 astrocytoma, IDH1-mutant and ATRX-lost. In regard to this clone: Its antigen is not identified.

Only in-frame clones appear in the TCRdb table, and some are missing; sequencing was by immunoSEQ multiplex PCR. The sample records some 33,000 clones, about 73% being singletons. The specimen comprised PBMCs, sampled from a glioma patient whose treatment included an IDH1 peptide vaccine. The receptor comes from a man aged 25 to 45 with glioma.

The CDR3 sequence: CASSLAWQKTYEQYF. In DNA form, the CDR3 reads TGTGCCAGCAGCTTGGCATGGCAGAAGACCTACGAGCAGTACTTC. The V call is TRBV5-5, the J call TRBJ2-7; D is unclear. The CDR3 runs to 15 residues. V was shortened by 0 bases and J by 2 bases, with 12 bases between the two germline ends. The germline V gene encodes CDR1 SGHKS and CDR2 YYEKEE (reference sequence). The entire variable domain, with the rest obtained from reference TRBV5-5 and TRBJ2-7, is as follows: DAGVTQSPTHLIKTRGQQVTLRCSPISGHKSVSWYQQVLGQGPQFIFQYYEKEERGRGNFPDRFSARQFPNYSSELNVNALLLGDSALYLCASSLAWQKTYEQYFGPGTRLTVT.